This is a list of T cell receptor beta chains from one sample in a study of blood T cells in healthy people across ages. TCRdb re-called the 5' RACE reads with MiXCR, one entry per CDR3 protein. The top ten clones hold under 30% of a sample with roughly 730,000 distinct CDR3 sequences, roughly three fifths of them seen once. The sequenced sample was blood. These receptor sequences come from a man aged 40-49 years in good health. CDR3s include the opening cysteine and the closing phenylalanine or tryptophan. Each record gives: D gene, clone size, V gene, J gene, CDR3 protein, CDR3 DNA. A D gene is named only where the DNA matches it firmly. Size values are once, few and many counts, or a class for expanded clones, and some rows have none.

TRBD1	.	TRBV7-9	TRBJ1-2	CASRSGQGTYGYTF	TGTGCCAGCAGGTCCGGACAGGGGACCTATGGCTACACCTTC
.	.	TRBV5-1	TRBJ2-1	CASSLEVDRYNEQFF	TGCGCCAGCAGCTTGGAGGTAGATCGGTACAATGAGCAGTTCTTC
TRBD2	few	TRBV9	TRBJ2-7	CASSPGASGSHRNSYEQYF	TGTGCCAGCAGCCCCGGCGCCAGCGGGAGTCACCGAAACTCCTACGAGCAGTACTTC
.	.	TRBV20-1	TRBJ1-2	CSAFSGLEVYGYTF	TGCAGTGCCTTCTCGGGCCTAGAGGTCTATGGCTACACCTTC
TRBD1	.	TRBV5-5	TRBJ2-1	CASSLVRDSSYNEQFF	TGTGCCAGCAGCTTAGTCCGGGACAGCTCCTACAATGAGCAGTTCTTC
.	once	TRBV7-2	TRBJ2-1	CASSFDLWGQFF	TGTGCCAGCAGCTTCGATCTATGGGGGCAGTTCTTC
TRBD1	.	TRBV2	TRBJ2-1	CASSGSTGVNNEQFF	TGTGCCAGCAGTGGTTCGACAGGGGTGAACAATGAGCAGTTCTTC
.	.	TRBV7-9	TRBJ2-2	CASSFVSGTGELFF	TGTGCCAGCAGCTTCGTTTCGGGAACCGGGGAGCTGTTTTTT
.	.	TRBV3-1	TRBJ1-6	CASSHGLSSYNSPLHF	TGTGCCAGCAGCCACGGCTTGAGCTCCTATAATTCACCCCTCCACTTT
TRBD2	.	TRBV27	TRBJ2-7	CASDAGEPYEQYF	TGTGCCAGCGACGCGGGAGAGCCCTACGAGCAGTACTTC
.	.	TRBV27	TRBJ2-5	CASKTSYNEQYF	TGTGCCAGTAAAACTAGCTACAATGAGCAGTACTTC
.	.	TRBV3-1	TRBJ1-2	CASSQDLMVRGYGYTF	TGTGCCAGCAGCCAAGATCTGATGGTACGAGGCTATGGCTACACCTTC
TRBD2	.	TRBV2	TRBJ2-1	CASSEEVGAGEEQFF	TGTGCCAGCAGTGAGGAGGTAGGAGCGGGGGAAGAGCAGTTCTTT